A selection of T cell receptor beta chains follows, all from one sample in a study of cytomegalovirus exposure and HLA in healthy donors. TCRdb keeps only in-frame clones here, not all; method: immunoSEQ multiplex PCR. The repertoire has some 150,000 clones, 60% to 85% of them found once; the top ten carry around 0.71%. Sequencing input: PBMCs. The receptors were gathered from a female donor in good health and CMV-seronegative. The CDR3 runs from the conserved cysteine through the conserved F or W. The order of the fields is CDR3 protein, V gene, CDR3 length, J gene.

CDR3aa: CASRRRNTEAFF; v_gene: TRBV6-5; len: 12; j_gene: TRBJ1-1
CDR3aa: CASILGDSRANQPQHF; v_gene: TRBV5-8; len: 16; j_gene: TRBJ1-5
CDR3aa: CASTLGGRAVEQFF; v_gene: TRBV11-2; len: 14; j_gene: TRBJ2-1
CDR3aa: CASSSSDRGITEAFF; v_gene: TRBV7-8; len: 15; j_gene: TRBJ1-1
CDR3aa: CASWTGSAKNIQYF; v_gene: TRBV28; len: 14; j_gene: TRBJ2-4
CDR3aa: CASSRETSGSKEQFF; v_gene: TRBV7-6; len: 15; j_gene: TRBJ2-1
CDR3aa: CASSSGLAGAIDTQYF; v_gene: TRBV11-1; len: 16; j_gene: TRBJ2-3
CDR3aa: CASSPGLAGGTDTQYF; v_gene: TRBV5-6; len: 16; j_gene: TRBJ2-3
CDR3aa: CASSALPTRTGISDTQYF; v_gene: TRBV2; len: 18; j_gene: TRBJ2-3
CDR3aa: CASSVDSGGLNTEAFF; v_gene: TRBV9; len: 16; j_gene: TRBJ1-1
CDR3aa: CASSSLGGTAYEQYF; v_gene: TRBV11-2; len: 15; j_gene: -
CDR3aa: CASSPLAGAETQYF; v_gene: TRBV18; len: 14; j_gene: TRBJ2-5
CDR3aa: CASSYFLAGYEQYF; v_gene: TRBV6-6; len: 14; j_gene: TRBJ2-7
CDR3aa: CASSLYDSSYEQYF; v_gene: TRBV27; len: 14; j_gene: TRBJ2-7
CDR3aa: CASSKGTGAFYEQYF; v_gene: TRBV21-1; len: 15; j_gene: TRBJ2-7
CDR3aa: CASSFLGGRMYNSPLHF; v_gene: TRBV27; len: 17; j_gene: TRBJ1-6
CDR3aa: CASSESPPRVRGGDGYTF; v_gene: TRBV25-1; len: 18; j_gene: TRBJ1-2
CDR3aa: CASSRGASGSYEQYF; v_gene: TRBV25-1; len: 15; j_gene: TRBJ2-7
CDR3aa: CSVDPRGSGTQYF; v_gene: TRBV29-1; len: 13; j_gene: TRBJ2-5
CDR3aa: CASSLEGTGAYNEQFF; v_gene: TRBV7-2; len: 16; j_gene: TRBJ2-1
CDR3aa: CASSLSPVSTGELFF; v_gene: TRBV5-1; len: 15; j_gene: TRBJ2-2
CDR3aa: CASSLSGREGYNEQFF; v_gene: TRBV7-3; len: 16; j_gene: TRBJ2-1
CDR3aa: CASRGGDYGYTF; v_gene: TRBV2; len: 12; j_gene: TRBJ1-2
CDR3aa: CASSHQGGNTIYF; v_gene: TRBV14; len: 13; j_gene: TRBJ1-3
CDR3aa: CASSPREQVVGGELFF; v_gene: TRBV5-5; len: 16; j_gene: TRBJ2-2
CDR3aa: CASSPDNSGNTIYF; v_gene: TRBV7-7; len: 14; j_gene: TRBJ1-3
CDR3aa: CASSETGLAAFF; v_gene: TRBV6-1; len: 12; j_gene: TRBJ1-1
CDR3aa: CASSALGELFF; v_gene: TRBV25-1; len: 11; j_gene: TRBJ2-2
CDR3aa: CAWSRTGSSGNTIYF; v_gene: TRBV30; len: 15; j_gene: TRBJ1-3
CDR3aa: CASSLSGTVNNEQFF; v_gene: TRBV5-5; len: 15; j_gene: TRBJ2-1
CDR3aa: CASSRTAPDREGNIQYF; v_gene: TRBV19; len: 17; j_gene: TRBJ2-4
CDR3aa: CSVDYYTKGSGNTIYF; v_gene: TRBV29-1; len: 16; j_gene: TRBJ1-3
CDR3aa: CASKITSGGAPEQFF; v_gene: TRBV2; len: 15; j_gene: TRBJ2-1
CDR3aa: CASSYAGGLGQPQHF; v_gene: TRBV6-5; len: 15; j_gene: TRBJ1-5
CDR3aa: CASSVDVGRAQYF; v_gene: TRBV9; len: 13; j_gene: TRBJ2-5
CDR3aa: CASSYSILASNEQFF; v_gene: TRBV6-5; len: 15; j_gene: TRBJ2-1
CDR3aa: CASRAAGYDYEQYF; v_gene: TRBV6-5; len: 14; j_gene: TRBJ2-7
CDR3aa: CASSAAGTSGRQETQYF; v_gene: TRBV9; len: 17; j_gene: TRBJ2-5
CDR3aa: CASSSDRVNGYTF; v_gene: TRBV5-1; len: 13; j_gene: TRBJ1-2
CDR3aa: CASSIDRGQADTQYF; v_gene: TRBV7-2; len: 15; j_gene: TRBJ2-3
CDR3aa: CASSTTGKGYGYTF; v_gene: TRBV4-3; len: 14; j_gene: TRBJ1-2
CDR3aa: CAWSLIDQGGQAFF; v_gene: TRBV30; len: 14; j_gene: TRBJ1-1
CDR3aa: CAWSVSNRGSETQYF; v_gene: TRBV30; len: 15; j_gene: TRBJ2-5
CDR3aa: CASSLVAQGNEAFF; v_gene: TRBV5-4; len: 14; j_gene: TRBJ1-1
CDR3aa: CASSKGQLANTEAFF; v_gene: TRBV9; len: 15; j_gene: TRBJ1-1
CDR3aa: CAWGTSGGHQYF; v_gene: TRBV30; len: 12; j_gene: TRBJ2-7
CDR3aa: CASSSGQTSTNEKLFF; v_gene: TRBV5-1; len: 16; j_gene: TRBJ1-4
CDR3aa: CASEGSFWQRGEKLFF; v_gene: TRBV28; len: 16; j_gene: TRBJ1-4
CDR3aa: CASSLLTYSGNTIYF; v_gene: TRBV7-2; len: 15; j_gene: TRBJ1-3
CDR3aa: CASSVEGGFGETQYF; v_gene: TRBV9; len: 15; j_gene: TRBJ2-5
CDR3aa: CASRRLADTIISSYNEQFF; v_gene: TRBV5-1; len: 19; j_gene: TRBJ2-1
CDR3aa: CASSPQGGARYGYTF; v_gene: TRBV9; len: 15; j_gene: TRBJ1-2
CDR3aa: CAISDPPKDRVGYTF; v_gene: TRBV10-3; len: 15; j_gene: TRBJ1-2
CDR3aa: CAWTVRGPSGYTF; v_gene: TRBV30; len: 13; j_gene: TRBJ1-2
CDR3aa: CASGGAWETQYF; v_gene: TRBV2; len: 12; j_gene: TRBJ2-5
CDR3aa: CASSPLAGGPFEQFF; v_gene: TRBV7-3; len: 15; j_gene: TRBJ2-1